This TCR beta chain was identified in a study of T cells in Graves' hyperthyroidism and ophthalmopathy. Notes on the study in general: Expanded thyroid clonotypes (above 0.001) were mostly also found in blood. The authors' 13 V-J model separated ophthalmopathy from stable hyperthyroidism.

Patients aged 18 to 65 with hyperthyroidism were newly diagnosed, with duration under 2 months. It was 8 to 10 ml of fresh peripheral blood that supplied the PBMCs. The CDR3 sequence is 13 residues long. The germline V gene encodes CDR1 SNHLY and CDR2 FYNNEI. J gave up 6 bases and V 8 bases, and 3 bases lay outside the gene matches. Concerning this clonotype: Antigen: not known.

TCR beta CDR3 region amplification was performed from RNA transcripts. Initially, a first-round RT-PCR of the TCR CDR3 employed the HTBI primer set. TCRdb passed the multiplex PCR reads through MiXCR, listing each CDR3 protein once. The sample records hundreds of thousands of distinct CDR3 sequences, less than 30% being singletons. The chain recombines TRBV2 with TRBJ2-2, with TRBD2 matching 10 bases. What was sequenced was blood. The sequence was obtained from a man aged 35 to 55 with Graves' hyperthyroidism that later progressed to Graves' ophthalmopathy. The CDR3 region has the DNA TGTGCCAGCCTAGCGGGAGAGGCCGGGGAGCTGTTTTTT. This sequence encodes CASLAGEAGELFF.